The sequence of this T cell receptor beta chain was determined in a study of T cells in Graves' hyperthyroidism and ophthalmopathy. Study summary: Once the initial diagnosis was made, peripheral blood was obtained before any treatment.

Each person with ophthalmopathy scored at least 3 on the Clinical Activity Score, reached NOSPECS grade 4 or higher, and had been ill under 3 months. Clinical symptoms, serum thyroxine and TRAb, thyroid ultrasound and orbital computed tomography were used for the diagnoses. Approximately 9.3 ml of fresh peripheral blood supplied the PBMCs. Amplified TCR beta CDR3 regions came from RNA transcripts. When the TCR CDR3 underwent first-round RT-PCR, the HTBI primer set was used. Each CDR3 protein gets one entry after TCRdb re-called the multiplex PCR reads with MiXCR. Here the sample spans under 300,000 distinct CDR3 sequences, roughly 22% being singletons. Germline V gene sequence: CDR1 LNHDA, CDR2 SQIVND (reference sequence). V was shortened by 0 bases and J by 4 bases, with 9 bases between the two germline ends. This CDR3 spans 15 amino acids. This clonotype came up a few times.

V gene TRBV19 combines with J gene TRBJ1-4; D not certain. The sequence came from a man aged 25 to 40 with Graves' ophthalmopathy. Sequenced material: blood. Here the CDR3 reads CASSIDRSLNEKLFF. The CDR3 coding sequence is TGTGCCAGTAGTATAGATCGGTCCCTTAATGAAAAACTGTTTTTT.